This entry describes one TCR beta chain. This entry is derived from a study of OX40 agonist ivuxolimab in advanced cancers. Assay used: immunoSEQ multiplex PCR; TCRdb lists only in-frame clones, some missing. The top ten hold around 0.31% of the sample, which has around 150,000 clones, approximately 94% seen once. Sequenced here: CD4+ or CD8+ T cells sorted from blood, sampled in a trial of the OX40 agonist ivuxolimab. The source is an adult with an advanced solid tumor such as melanoma, head and neck, liver or kidney cancer.

CDR3 sequence (DNA): TGTGCCAGCAGCTTCGGACAGCGGAACACTGAAGCTTTCTTT. This translates into CASSFGQRNTEAFF. The J gene is TRBJ1-1, the V gene TRBV7-8; a weak D match, TRBD1 (6 bases). This CDR3 is built from 14 residues. The germline V gene has CDR1 SGHVS and CDR2 FQNEAQ. V was trimmed by 3 bases and J by 1 base, leaving 9 bases between them.